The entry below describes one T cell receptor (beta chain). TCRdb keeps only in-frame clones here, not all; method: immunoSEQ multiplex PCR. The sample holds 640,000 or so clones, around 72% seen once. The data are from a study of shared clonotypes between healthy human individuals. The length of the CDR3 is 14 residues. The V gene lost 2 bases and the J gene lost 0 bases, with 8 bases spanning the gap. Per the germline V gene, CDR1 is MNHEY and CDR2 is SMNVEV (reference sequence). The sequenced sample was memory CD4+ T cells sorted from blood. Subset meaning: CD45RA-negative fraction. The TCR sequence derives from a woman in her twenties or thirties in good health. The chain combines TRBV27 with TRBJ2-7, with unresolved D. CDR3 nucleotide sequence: TGTGCCAGCAGTTTAGGCTGGAGCTCCTACGAGCAGTACTTC. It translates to CASSLGWSSYEQYF.